This T cell receptor (beta chain) was recovered during a study of shared clonotypes between healthy human individuals. Authors' analysis steps: Filtering differed for immunoSEQ, which gave only junction sequences without quality scores. TCRdb's table, derived via immunoSEQ multiplex PCR, lists solely in-frame clones and lacks some. V and J calls plus clone size are reproduced from that table; the DNA served to infer D and trimming. The sample consists of about 470,000 clones, 75% to 85% of them appearing once. Between the trimmed V and J ends, which lost 9 bases and 0 bases, there was a span of 7 bases. Germline-derived CDR1 and CDR2 are MDHEN and SYDVKM. The CDR3 is 12 amino acids. Adult donors, all healthy and HIV-negative, had no recent acute infections or vaccinations. Every one of the donors was a Caucasian adult that lived in Nashville, Tennessee. Unsorted samples, those not sorted, used approximately 88 million PBMCs for genomic DNA.

The chain employs TRBV28 and TRBJ2-3; weak D call: TRBD1 (5 bases). The specimen sequenced was PBMCs. This clonotype originated in a woman between 40 and 55 years old in good health. Some clones in this sample may be carry-over from other donors' samples. The DNA for the CDR3 is TGTGCCAGTGCAGGGAGCACAGATACGCAGTATTTT. This gives the protein CASAGSTDTQYF.